The 30 T cell receptor beta chains in this list originate from one sample, sequenced in a study of blood T cell repertoires in COVID-19. Profiled with immunoSEQ multiplex PCR; TCRdb holds only in-frame clones, not every one. The sample comprises approximately 280,000 clones, roughly 91% of which are singletons, and around 4.4% rests with the top ten. Source material: peripheral blood. These receptors came from a man aged 40-50 years with acute or convalescent COVID-19.

The chain has TRBV27 and TRBJ2-7; D might be TRBD2 (6 bases). Trimming stripped 4 bases from V and 2 bases from J, with 12 bases between. CDR3 length: 14 amino acids. Looked up from germline, CDR1 is MNHEY and CDR2 is SMNVEV (reference sequence). The CDR3 DNA is TGTGCCAGCAGTTCCGTTGCGGGGACCTACGAGCAGTACTTC. Translation gives CASSSVAGTYEQYF.

This clone appeared once. V and J are TRBV7-3 and TRBJ2-2; D call uncertain. The CDR3 totals 13 residues. CDR1 is SGHTA and CDR2 is FQGTGA in the germline V gene. The V end lost 5 bases, the J end lost 3 bases, and 7 bases lay between the germline ends. The CDR3 loop reads CASSPTHTGELFF. DNA for the CDR3: TGTGCCAGCAGCCCGACTCACACCGGGGAGCTGTTTTTT.

V usage is TRBV6-5 and J usage is TRBJ2-7; D perhaps matches TRBD1 (5 bases). The V gene lost 7 bases and the J gene lost 6 bases, with 22 bases spanning the gap. This CDR3 has 15 amino acids. Germline CDR1 MNHEY, CDR2 SVGAGI. CDR3 nucleotides: TGTGCCAGCATCTCCTATGGGCAGGGTACGAGCGAGCAGTACTTC. Its protein is CASISYGQGTSEQYF.

This chain uses TRBV7-9 with TRBJ1-1; D may be TRBD1 (5 bases). The CDR3 is 17 residues long. The germline V and J ends were trimmed by 4 bases and 4 bases, with 22 bases remaining between them. CDR1 and CDR2 from the germline V gene are SEHNR and FQNEAQ (reference sequence). CDR3 DNA: TGTGCCAGCAGCTCTCATCGAGGGGCGGGCGGGGGCACTGAAGCTTTCTTT. It yields the protein CASSSHRGAGGGTEAFF.

The chain carries TRBV29-1 and TRBJ2-2; 9 bases are shared with TRBD1. The CDR3 runs to 14 residues. J was trimmed by 3 bases and V by 7 bases; bases with no gene match: 6. CDR1 and CDR2 (germline): SQVTM, ANQGSEA. The DNA for the CDR3 is TGCAGCGCTGGAGACAGGGGGGACACCGGGGAGCTGTTTTTT. It is translated as CSAGDRGDTGELFF.

The gene calls are TRBV9 and TRBJ2-7; D gene ambiguous. V was trimmed by 3 bases and J by 3 bases, leaving 10 bases between them. Germline lookup yields CDR1 SGDLS and CDR2 YYNGEE. The CDR3 sequence is 13 residues long. The chain's CDR3 is CASSAGNGYEQYF. The CDR3 region has the DNA TGTGCCAGCAGCGCCGGTAATGGCTACGAGCAGTACTTC.

The CDR3 protein is CASSSDTGSSGNTIYF. The CDR3 bases are TGTGCCAGCTCCAGCGATACGGGTTCCTCTGGAAACACCATATATTTT. The chain joins TRBV6-4 to TRBJ1-3; D is unclear. The V end lost 8 bases, the J end lost 0 bases, and 17 bases lay between the germline ends. The CDR3 is 16 residues long. Germline V gene lookup returns CDR1 MRHNA and CDR2 SNTAGT.

This rearrangement joins TRBV9 to TRBJ1-3, with D perhaps TRBD1 (6 bases). CDR1 SGDLS and CDR2 YYNGEE come from the germline V gene. CDR3 length: 16 amino acids. Trimming took off 2 bases at V and 0 bases at J, with 12 bases between the two ends. As DNA, the CDR3 is TGTGCCAGCAGCGTCCGACAGGATCCCTCTGGAAACACCATATATTTT. This translates into CASSVRQDPSGNTIYF.

The V gene is TRBV19, the J gene TRBJ1-5, with D unresolved. The V end lost 6 bases, the J end lost 0 bases, and 15 bases lay between the germline ends. The CDR3 is 16 amino acids. The germline CDR1 and CDR2 sequences are LNHDA and SQIVND (reference sequence). CDR3 residues: CASSRPRRGSNQPQHF. CDR3 nucleotide sequence: TGTGCCAGTAGCAGACCCCGGCGGGGTAGCAATCAGCCCCAGCATTTT.

The V call is TRBV5-1, the J call TRBJ2-7, with D possibly matching TRBD2 (7 bases). V lost 4 bases and J lost 2, with 13 bases in between. CDR3 length equals 14 residues. Germline CDR1 is SGHRS and CDR2 is YFSETQ. CDR3 sequence: CASSPRGATYEQYF. In DNA, the CDR3 is TGCGCCAGCAGCCCCCGGGGGGCGACCTACGAGCAGTACTTC.

In its sample, this clone was seen a few times. V is TRBV5-8 and J is TRBJ1-2, with D unresolved. The CDR3 totals 13 residues. The germline V gene encodes CDR1 SGHTS and CDR2 YDEGEE. V dropped 8 bases and J dropped 6 bases, with 17 bases sitting between them. CDR3 region: CASRREVVDGYTF. Here the CDR3 DNA reads TGTGCCAGTCGGAGAGAGGTTGTCGATGGCTACACCTTC.

This clone was detected once. Other DNA sequences within the sample encode an identical CDR3. This sequence joins TRBV5-1 and TRBJ1-2; D gene unclear. V lost 2 bases, J lost 1 base, and 6 bases lay in between. Germline CDR1 SGHRS, CDR2 YFSETQ. This CDR3 has 13 residues. The CDR3 coding sequence is TGCGCCAGCAGCTTAGGCGGTAACTATGGCTACACCTTC. Its protein product is CASSLGGNYGYTF.

The chain recombines TRBV11-2 with TRBJ2-7, with D possibly TRBD2 on 5 matching bases. The germline CDR1 and CDR2 sequences are SGHAT and FQNNGV. This CDR3 has 13 amino acids. Trimming took 2 bases from V and 7 from J, leaving 12 bases between them. In DNA form, the CDR3 reads TGTGCCAGCAGCTTAATTATCTCGGGAGAGCAGTACTTC. Translated, it gives CASSLIISGEQYF.

The chain is built from TRBV7-8 and TRBJ2-1, with 8 bases identical to TRBD1. Trimming removed 5 bases from V and 3 bases from J; junction bases left unmatched: 9. Germline CDR1 and CDR2: SGHVS and FQNEAQ. CDR3 length: 16 amino acids. CDR3 nucleotide sequence: TGTGCCAGCAGCCTAAGACAGGGGTTCGGCTACAATGAGCAGTTCTTC. Encoded protein: CASSLRQGFGYNEQFF.

This sequence joins TRBV2 and TRBJ2-7; the match to TRBD2 covers 11 bases. Germline V gives CDR1 SNHLY, CDR2 FYNNEI. The CDR3 is 13 residues long. V lost 10 bases and J lost 4; bases outside the gene matches: 6. The CDR3 nucleotides are TGTGCCACAACTAGCGGGGGAAAGTACGAGCAGTACTTC. It specifies CATTSGGKYEQYF.

The J gene is TRBJ1-3, the V gene TRBV5-4; TRBD1 matches at 8 bases. V shed 4 bases, J shed 4 bases, and the junction held 10 bases outside the gene matches. The CDR3 totals 16 residues. Germline-derived CDR1 and CDR2 are SGHNT and YYREEE (reference sequence). In DNA form, the CDR3 reads TGTGCCAGCAGCAAGGATCGGACAGGGTGGGGAAACACCATATATTTT. Amino acids: CASSKDRTGWGNTIYF.

The V and J genes are TRBV2 and TRBJ1-6; no firm D call. Trimming removed 0 bases at V and 8 bases at J, with 14 bases between. Germline-derived CDR1 and CDR2 are SNHLY and FYNNEI. The CDR3 extends over 16 amino acids. The CDR3 coding sequence is TGTGCCAGCAGTGAAGCGGGCGCCAGTGATTATTCACCCCTCCACTTT. It specifies CASSEAGASDYSPLHF.

The chain has TRBV2 and TRBJ1-5, with TRBD1 as a possible D gene (6 bases). CDR3 length equals 14 residues. Germline values: CDR1 SNHLY, CDR2 FYNNEI. The V end was cut by 4 bases, the J end by 6 bases, with 13 bases between. CDR3 amino acids: CASSVGQGSQPQHF. The CDR3 nucleotides are TGTGCCAGCAGTGTTGGGCAGGGGAGTCAGCCCCAGCATTTT.

CDR3 loop: CASSPMRGDIQYF. Written as DNA, the CDR3 is TGCGCCAGCAGCCCAATGAGAGGAGACATTCAGTACTTC. The V and J genes are TRBV5-1 and TRBJ2-4; no clear D. This CDR3 region has 13 residues. V was pared by 4 bases and J by 8 bases, with 13 bases between. Germline values: CDR1 SGHRS, CDR2 YFSETQ.

V is TRBV25-1 and J is TRBJ1-3; D gene ambiguous. Germline loops: CDR1 MGHDK, CDR2 SYGVNS. The CDR3 is made up of 15 amino acids. Trimming shortened V by 4 bases and J by 2 bases, and 12 bases separated the two germline ends. The CDR3 DNA sequence: TGTGCCAGCAGTGCGCCTACTAAGGCTGGAAACACCATATATTTT. Translation gives CASSAPTKAGNTIYF.

The chain joins TRBV11-2 to TRBJ1-2; 7 bases map to TRBD1. V shed 6 bases and J 5 bases; nucleotides not matched to a gene: 15. The CDR3 runs to 16 residues. The germline CDR1 and CDR2 sequences are SGHAT and FQNNGV. As DNA, the CDR3 is TGTGCCAGCAGTCCCCTAAAGGGGACAGTGGGTTATGGCTACACCTTC. This translates into CASSPLKGTVGYGYTF.

This chain joins TRBV7-6 and TRBJ1-3; D perhaps matches TRBD1 (6 bases). The CDR3 is 17 residues long. Trimming stripped 4 bases from V and 0 bases from J, with 16 bases between. Germline CDR1 reads SGHVS; CDR2 reads FNYEAQ. CDR3 residues: CASSSSLTGISGNTIYF. Written as DNA, the CDR3 is TGTGCCAGCAGCTCGTCCCTCACAGGGATCTCTGGAAACACCATATATTTT.

A few counts support this clone. The rearrangement joins TRBV19 to TRBJ1-5; 7 bases are a match to TRBD1. With 11 bases clipped from V and 2 bases from J, the junction kept 9 bases outside the gene matches. The CDR3 extends over 14 amino acids. Germline values: CDR1 LNHDA, CDR2 SQIVND (reference sequence). DNA of the CDR3: TGTGCCCCAGGGGGGTCGGGTTGCAATCAGCCCCAGCATTTT. Its translation is CAPGGSGCNQPQHF.

A single count supports this clone. The chain has TRBV24-1 and TRBJ2-2; D unclear. Germline lookup yields CDR1 KGHDR and CDR2 SFDVKD. The CDR3 is 12 amino acids. Trimming removed 10 bases from V and 0 bases from J, with 5 bases in between. CDR3 in DNA: TGTGCCACTACTTCGAACACCGGGGAGCTGTTTTTT. Translating it yields CATTSNTGELFF.

This sequence joins TRBV29-1 and TRBJ2-7; TRBD1 aligns across 8 bases. This CDR3 comprises 12 residues. With 2 bases clipped from V and 5 bases from J, the junction kept 2 bases outside the gene matches. The germline CDR1 and CDR2 sequences are SQVTM and ANQGSEA. CDR3 residues: CSVEQGAHEQYF. The CDR3 DNA is TGCAGCGTTGAACAGGGGGCCCACGAGCAGTACTTC.

The CDR3 bases are TGTGCCAGCAGCCAAGAATCCCGGAGGAATGAAAAACTGTTTTTT. It encodes CASSQESRRNEKLFF. The chain joins TRBV3-1 (or the pseudogene TRBV3-2) to TRBJ1-4; D not resolved. The CDR3 is made up of 15 amino acids. The V and J ends lost 0 bases and 5 bases respectively, with 10 bases between them. Per the germline V gene, CDR1 is LGHDT and CDR2 is YNNKEL (reference sequence).

In this sample, this clone turned up once. The chain employs TRBV5-5 and TRBJ2-1; TRBD1 matches 8 bases. The CDR3 contains 15 residues. The trim removed 4 bases at V and 0 bases at J, leaving 3 bases unmatched. Germline CDR1 is SGHKS and CDR2 is YYEKEE (reference sequence). The CDR3, as DNA: TGTGCCAGCAGCACAGGGGGTAACTCCTACAATGAGCAGTTCTTC. It encodes CASSTGGNSYNEQFF.

This chain joins TRBV5-4 and TRBJ1-6, with D uncertain. CDR1 and CDR2 (germline): SGHNT, YYREEE (reference sequence). Trimming cost V 0 bases and J 8 bases, with 9 bases left between them. There are 14 residues in the CDR3. The DNA for the CDR3 is TGTGCCAGCAGCTTGGAACAGAGGGATTCACCCCTCCACTTT. This encodes CASSLEQRDSPLHF.

The chain employs TRBV28 and TRBJ1-4; D is ambiguous. The ends were cut back, 2 bases at V and 0 bases at J, with 10 bases in the middle. The CDR3 extends over 16 amino acids. The germline CDR1 and CDR2 sequences are MDHEN and SYDVKM. The CDR3 sequence is CASSLGLVPTNEKLFF. In DNA, the CDR3 is TGTGCCAGCAGTTTAGGTCTAGTTCCAACTAATGAAAAACTGTTTTTT.

J is TRBJ2-3 and V is TRBV6-5; 7 bases match TRBD1. Germline values: CDR1 MNHEY, CDR2 SVGAGI. This CDR3 has 14 amino acids. Trimming cost V 6 bases and J 2 bases; bases outside gene matches: 5. In DNA form, the CDR3 reads TGTGCCAGCAGCACGGGACAGTACACAGATACGCAGTATTTT. Translation: CASSTGQYTDTQYF.